The text below deals with one T cell receptor (beta chain). Survey-level TCR beta sequencing used the immunoSEQ assay. The repertoire was sequenced with immunoSEQ multiplex PCR; TCRdb's copy has only in-frame clones and lacks some. Of nearly 70,000 clones in the sample, just under 95% were seen once. Trimming took 1 base from V and 6 from J; bases not matched to a gene: 3. The CDR3 has 16 amino acids. Germline CDR1 is LNHDA and CDR2 is SQIVND (reference sequence). The chain is built from TRBV19 and TRBJ1-6, with 10 bases identical to TRBD1. The TCR sequence derives from a middle-aged man with rheumatoid arthritis. Sequencing input: PBMCs. In nucleotides, the CDR3 is TGTGCCAGTAGTATAGCCCGGACAGGGGGTAATTCACCCCTCCACTTT. Encoded protein: CASSIARTGGNSPLHF.